This entry lists 6 T cell receptor beta chains sequenced from one sample in a study of cytomegalovirus exposure and HLA in healthy donors. Primers: 60 Vbeta forward and 13 Jbeta reverse. Clones were read by immunoSEQ multiplex PCR, and TCRdb kept only the in-frame ones, dropping some. The sample yields roughly 100,000 clones, 60% to 85% seen once. Sequencing was done on a sample of PBMCs. The origin of the receptors is a male donor in good health and CMV-seronegative.

On this clone: A junction end diverges from the germline sequence, so it may reflect a read error. The chain carries TRBV7-7 and TRBJ2-7; D is uncertain. The CDR3 contains 12 residues. Looked up from germline, CDR1 is SSHAT and CDR2 is FNYEAQ (reference sequence). CDR3 loop: CASSLAYYEQYF. CDR3 DNA sequence: TGTGCTAGCAGCTTAGCATACTACGAGCAGTACTTC.

The table lists this clone with a count of one. The CDR3 DNA sequence: TGTGCCAGCAATCGACCTGGTAGCGGGAGGGTCGAGCAGTACTTC. It encodes CASNRPGSGRVEQYF. The chain couples TRBV28 to TRBJ2-7; 11 nucleotides match TRBD2. The germline V gene has CDR1 MDHEN and CDR2 SYDVKM. This CDR3 has 15 residues. V gave up 7 bases and J gave up 6 bases; unmatched junction bases: 11.

Of note for this clone: An end of the junction differs from the germline gene, which may be a read error. The chain combines TRBV7-9 with TRBJ1-1; TRBD1 is a possible D gene (5 bases). Per germline, CDR1 SEHNR and CDR2 FQNEAQ (reference sequence). The CDR3 is made up of 13 amino acids. The CDR3 protein is CSSSFQGNTEAFF. The CDR3 coding sequence is TGTTCCAGCAGCTTCCAGGGGAACACTGAAGCTTTCTTT.

The chain is built from TRBV5-6 and TRBJ2-5; 7 positions agree with TRBD1. Germline-derived CDR1 and CDR2 are SGHDT and YYEEEE. V lost 4 bases, J lost 1 base, and 7 bases stayed unmatched. The CDR3 is 15 residues long. The CDR3 protein is CASSPGTVIQETQYF. CDR3 bases: TGTGCCAGCAGCCCCGGGACAGTGATCCAAGAGACCCAGTACTTC.

This chain links TRBV30 with TRBJ2-2; the match to TRBD2 covers 10 bases. CDR3 size: 14 residues. Germline V gene data show CDR1 as GTSNPN and CDR2 as SVGIG (reference sequence). V shed 2 bases, J shed 5 bases, and the junction held 2 bases outside the gene matches. The CDR3, as DNA: TGTGCCTGGAGTAGCGGGAGGGGTACCGGGGAGCTGTTTTTT. Encoded protein: CAWSSGRGTGELFF.

The chain carries TRBV14 and TRBJ1-6; 7 bases agree with TRBD1. CDR3 size: 14 residues. The V gene end was trimmed by 5 bases and the J gene end by 7 bases; junction bases not matched to a gene: 5. Germline CDR1 reads SGHDN; CDR2 reads FVKESK. CDR3 nucleotide sequence: TGTGCCAGCAGCTGGGGACAGTTAAATTCACCCCTCCACTTT. Amino acid sequence: CASSWGQLNSPLHF.